These 21 T cell receptor beta chains came from one sample sequenced in a study of shared clonotypes between healthy human individuals. The method was immunoSEQ multiplex PCR; TCRdb's version includes in-frame clones alone and lacks a portion of them. Altogether about 2.3 million clones are present, over 85% being singletons, with the ten largest covering under 0.45%. Source material: naive CD4+ T cells from PBMCs. The sample's subset: CD45RA+ positively selected. The source is a man aged 18 to 35 in good health. Some clones in this sample may be carry-over from other donors' samples.

The chain recombines TRBV7-2 with TRBJ2-7, with 13 bases fitting TRBD2. Germline V lookup: CDR1 SGHTA, CDR2 FQGNSA. Trimming at V came to 4 bases and at J to 3 bases, leaving 3 bases not matched to a gene. The CDR3 runs 15 residues. DNA for the CDR3: TGTGCCAGCAGCTCTCGGACTAGCGGGAGCTACGAGCAGTACTTC. This sequence encodes CASSSRTSGSYEQYF.

This clone was found once. This chain links TRBV7-3 with TRBJ2-6, with D possibly TRBD2 on 7 matching bases. Trimming stripped 5 bases from V and 4 bases from J, with 18 bases between. Looked up from germline, CDR1 is SGHTA and CDR2 is FQGTGA. This CDR3 region has 17 residues. The CDR3 protein is CASSPRGGATGANVLTF. Here the CDR3 DNA reads TGTGCCAGCAGCCCCCGAGGGGGGGCGACCGGGGCCAACGTCCTGACTTTC. Looking up the rest from reference TRBV7-3 and TRBJ2-6 gives the full variable domain: GAGVSQTPSNKVTEKGKYVELRCDPISGHTALYWYRQSLGQGPEFLIYFQGTGAADDSGLPNDRFFAVRPEGSVSTLKIQRTERGDSAVYLCASSPRGGATGANVLTFGAGSRLTVL.

The V and J genes are TRBV9 and TRBJ1-1; D possibly corresponds to TRBD1 (6 bases). The ends were cut back, 7 bases at V and 1 base at J, with 8 bases in the middle. The CDR3 has 12 residues. Germline V gene data show CDR1 as SGDLS and CDR2 as YYNGEE. Here the CDR3 reads CASGGGNTEAFF. The CDR3 DNA reads as TGTGCCAGCGGAGGGGGGAACACTGAAGCTTTCTTT.

The chain uses TRBV25-1 and TRBJ2-7, with 11 bases identical to TRBD2. J gave up 3 bases and V 5 bases, and 6 bases lay outside the gene matches. The length of the CDR3 is 15 residues. Germline assignment: CDR1 MGHDK and CDR2 SYGVNS. The CDR3 is CASSTGTSGIYEQYF. CDR3 in DNA: TGTGCCAGCAGTACCGGGACTAGCGGCATCTACGAGCAGTACTTC.

V is TRBV5-1 and J is TRBJ2-5; 7 bases are a match to TRBD2. Germline V gives CDR1 SGHRS, CDR2 YFSETQ. The CDR3 spans 15 residues. J lost 1 base, V lost 0 bases, and 3 bases had no gene match. The DNA for the CDR3 is TGCGCCAGCAGCTTGGCCAGCGGGACCCAAGAGACCCAGTACTTC. It translates to CASSLASGTQETQYF.

This rearrangement joins TRBV4-1 to TRBJ2-7; 11 nucleotides match TRBD1. This CDR3 comprises 18 residues. The germline CDR1 and CDR2 sequences are MGHRA and YSYEKL. Losses at the gene ends were 5 bases for V and 0 bases for J; bases not matched to a gene: 12. CDR3 DNA sequence: TGCGCCAGCAGCGGGGCCGGGACAGGGGGTAGAAGCTCCTACGAGCAGTACTTC. Its translation: CASSGAGTGGRSSYEQYF.

The chain couples TRBV28 to TRBJ2-3; the match to TRBD2 covers 13 bases. The CDR3 runs 17 residues. V shed 6 bases, J shed 4 bases, and the junction held 10 bases outside the gene matches. Germline CDR1 and CDR2: MDHEN and SYDVKM. In DNA, the CDR3 is TGTGCCAGCAGCGCCGGACTAGCGGGAGTTGGGGCAGATACGCAGTATTTT. Translated: CASSAGLAGVGADTQYF.

V and J are TRBV7-9 and TRBJ1-1; 7 positions agree with TRBD1. CDR1 SEHNR and CDR2 FQNEAQ come from the germline V gene (reference sequence). The CDR3 runs 19 residues. Germline trimming cut 6 bases from V and 4 bases from J; bases unmatched to any gene: 23. Here the CDR3 DNA reads TGTGCCAGCAGGGTCGGGACAGCGGCCCCGTCAATGACGACCACTGAAGCTTTCTTT. This translates into CASRVGTAAPSMTTTEAFF.

The chain combines TRBV29-1 with TRBJ2-7; 7 nucleotides line up with TRBD1. Germline trimming cut 5 bases from V and 6 bases from J; bases unmatched to any gene: 10. The CDR3 sequence is 13 residues long. Looked up from germline, CDR1 is SQVTM and CDR2 is ANQGSEA. The chain's CDR3 is CSVRDSTKGEQYF. Written as DNA, the CDR3 is TGCAGCGTTAGGGACAGCACGAAGGGCGAGCAGTACTTC.

The chain couples TRBV19 to TRBJ1-5; no firm D call. The V and J ends lost 3 bases and 7 bases respectively, with 13 bases between them. This CDR3 is built from 14 residues. Germline values: CDR1 LNHDA, CDR2 SQIVND (reference sequence). CDR3 DNA sequence: TGTGCCAGTAGTATCGGGTCCTCCGGCCAGCCCCAGCATTTT. Its protein product is CASSIGSSGQPQHF.

Remarks on this clone: This same CDR3 is encoded by further DNA sequences in the sample. The CDR3 loop reads CASSSGGSNQPQHF. The CDR3 nucleotides are TGTGCCAGCAGTTCAGGAGGGAGCAATCAGCCCCAGCATTTT. This chain joins TRBV28 and TRBJ1-5; no firm D call. Trimming stripped 4 bases from V and 1 base from J, with 8 bases between. CDR1 and CDR2 from the germline V gene are MDHEN and SYDVKM. CDR3 length: 14 amino acids.

The J gene is TRBJ1-1, the V gene TRBV2; D perhaps matches TRBD1 (5 bases). The V end lost 7 bases, the J end lost 5 bases, and 14 bases lay between the germline ends. The CDR3 is 13 residues long. CDR1 is SNHLY, CDR2 FYNNEI, per germline. CDR3 amino acids: CASIVREGTEAFF. The CDR3 DNA reads TGTGCCAGCATCGTCAGGGAGGGTACTGAAGCTTTCTTT.

V gene TRBV2 combines with J gene TRBJ2-7; the match to TRBD2 covers 8 bases. The germline CDR1 and CDR2 sequences are SNHLY and FYNNEI. This CDR3 is 15 amino acids long. Trimming at V came to 6 bases and at J to 2 bases, leaving 9 bases not matched to a gene. The CDR3 coding sequence is TGTGCCAGCAGGCCTTTTGGCGGGAGGCCCTACGAGCAGTACTTC. Its protein is CASRPFGGRPYEQYF.

This sequence joins TRBV19 and TRBJ2-1; 11 nucleotides match TRBD1. The J segment lost 8 bases and the V segment lost 10 bases, leaving 10 bases of the junction unmatched. The length of the CDR3 is 14 residues. Germline V CDR1 and CDR2: LNHDA, SQIVND (reference sequence). CDR3 sequence (DNA): TGTGCCACCCTGGCGGGACAGGGGGTGTATGAGCAGTTCTTC. It codes for CATLAGQGVYEQFF.

The V and J genes are TRBV7-9 and TRBJ2-7; unclear D gene. Germline V gene sequence: CDR1 SEHNR, CDR2 FQNEAQ (reference sequence). The germline V and J ends were trimmed by 5 bases and 9 bases, with 11 bases remaining between them. The CDR3 is 11 residues long. CDR3 sequence: CASSQTDAQYF. The CDR3 DNA follows: TGTGCCAGCAGCCAAACCGACGCGCAGTACTTC.

The J gene is TRBJ2-6, the V gene TRBV6-5; the D gene is possibly TRBD1 (5 bases). Trimming took off 4 bases at V and 2 bases at J, with 9 bases between the two ends. Looked up from germline, CDR1 is MNHEY and CDR2 is SVGAGI. The CDR3 sequence is 15 residues long. CDR3 in DNA: TGTGCCAGCAGTTCCTCAGGGACTGGGGCCAACGTCCTGACTTTC. Amino acid sequence: CASSSSGTGANVLTF.

The J gene is TRBJ1-2, the V gene TRBV18; D is ambiguous. Trimming took 4 bases from V and 6 from J, leaving 9 bases between them. Germline loops: CDR1 KGHSH, CDR2 LQKENI. The CDR3 has 12 amino acids. CDR3 amino acids: CASSLYGDGYTF. The CDR3 DNA reads TGTGCCAGCTCACTATATGGGGATGGCTACACCTTC.

J is TRBJ1-2 and V is TRBV15; D is perhaps TRBD1 (6 bases). Germline assignment: CDR1 LNHNV and CDR2 YYDKDF (reference sequence). This CDR3 is 17 amino acids long. The ends were cut back, 1 base at V and 2 bases at J, with 17 bases in the middle. In nucleotides, the CDR3 is TGTGCCACCAGCAGAGGTCTCCCCCAGGGGTCCAACTATGGCTACACCTTC. Residues: CATSRGLPQGSNYGYTF. Combining the CDR3 with reference TRBV15 and TRBJ1-2 gives the whole variable domain DAMVIQNPRYQVTQFGKPVTLSCSQTLNHNVMYWYQQKSSQAPKLLFHYYDKDFNNEADTPDNFQSRRPNTSFCFLDIRSPGLGDTAMYLCATSRGLPQGSNYGYTFGSGTRLTVV.

J is TRBJ2-5 and V is TRBV5-1; 7 nucleotides align to TRBD1. This CDR3 region has 15 residues. V lost 5 bases and J lost 2; bases outside the gene matches: 9. Germline loops: CDR1 SGHRS, CDR2 YFSETQ. The CDR3 DNA reads TGCGCCAGCAGGGAAAGCCCGGGACAGCAAGAGACCCAGTACTTC. Amino acids: CASRESPGQQETQYF.

The chain has TRBV27 and TRBJ2-1, with TRBD2 matching 7 bases. The V gene end was trimmed by 2 bases and the J gene end by 2 bases; junction bases not matched to a gene: 6. The CDR3 runs to 16 residues. The germline V gene encodes CDR1 MNHEY and CDR2 SMNVEV (reference sequence). The CDR3 is CASSLIGLAAYNEQFF. The CDR3 DNA reads TGTGCCAGCAGTTTAATAGGGCTAGCGGCCTACAATGAGCAGTTCTTC.

The V call is TRBV20-1, the J call TRBJ2-1; D is unclear. The V end lost 4 bases, the J end lost 8 bases, and 6 bases lay between the germline ends. Per the germline V gene, CDR1 is DFQATT and CDR2 is SNEGSKA (reference sequence). The CDR3 runs 10 residues. The CDR3 bases are TGCAGTGCTATTGGCCATGAGCAGTTCTTC. It yields the protein CSAIGHEQFF.